A selection of T cell receptor beta chains follows, all from one sample in a study of T cell repertoires in cytomegalovirus infection. No antigen is known for these receptors. Using its own MiXCR run on the reads, TCRdb lists one record per CDR3 protein. The sample lists approximately 83,000 distinct CDR3 sequences, approximately 24% occurring once. Sequences were derived from CD8+ T cells from cultured PBMCs, sampled from culture after CMV antigen stimulation. These receptors were taken from a human donor in good health (CMV status not recorded). Some clones in this sample may be carry-over from other donors' samples. CDR3s include the opening cysteine and the closing phenylalanine or tryptophan. Each record gives: V gene, J gene, clone size, D gene, CDR3 protein, CDR3 DNA. A D gene is named only where the DNA matches it firmly. Clone size is shown for a subset of rows, as once, few, many or a class of expanded clone.

>TRBV6-2/TRBV6-3|TRBJ2-5|NA|NA
CATSRVETQYF
TGTGCCACCAGTCGTGTAGAGACCCAGTACTTC
>TRBV4-2|TRBJ2-4|many|NA
CASSPLAIGAKNIQYF
TGTGCCAGCAGCCCCCTAGCGATTGGGGCCAAAAACATTCAGTACTTC
>TRBV28|TRBJ2-5|NA|TRBD1
CAATRGQERYQETQYF
TGTGCCGCGACGAGGGGACAGGAGCGGTACCAAGAGACCCAGTACTTC
>TRBV7-9|TRBJ2-2|few|TRBD2
CASSFDTGGNTGELFF
TGTGCCAGCAGCTTTGATACGGGGGGGAACACCGGGGAGCTGTTTTTT
>TRBV5-4|TRBJ2-1|NA|NA
CASSPPDNEQFF
TGTGCCAGCAGCCCGCCAGACAATGAGCAGTTCTTC
>TRBV6-1|TRBJ1-2|NA|NA
CASSEVPRTRGGYTF
TGTGCCAGCAGTGAGGTTCCGAGGACCCGAGGCGGCTACACCTTC
>TRBV30|TRBJ2-1|NA|TRBD2
CAWNHGGVSEQFF
TGTGCCTGGAATCACGGGGGGGTGAGTGAGCAGTTCTTC
>TRBV7-9|TRBJ2-5|NA|NA
CASSTETDLGETQYF
TGTGCCAGCAGCACAGAGACAGACTTGGGGGAGACCCAGTACTTC
>TRBV10-2|TRBJ1-1|NA|NA
CASSEWNTEAFF
TGCGCCAGCAGTGAGTGGAACACTGAAGCTTTCTTT
>TRBV4-3|TRBJ2-1|many|TRBD2
CASSQDETSATYNEQFF
TGCGCCAGCAGCCAAGACGAGACTAGCGCCACTTACAATGAGCAGTTCTTC
>TRBV4-2|TRBJ2-3|NA|TRBD2
CASSQDSGGADTQYF
TGTGCCAGCAGCCAAGATAGCGGGGGGGCGGATACGCAGTATTTT
>TRBV7-2|TRBJ2-1|many|TRBD2
CASSLDGGANEQFF
TGTGCCAGCAGCTTAGACGGGGGGGCAAATGAGCAGTTCTTC
>TRBV11-2|TRBJ1-3|many|NA
CASSLLNGGGNTIYF
TGTGCCAGCAGCCTTCTCAATGGGGGTGGAAACACCATATATTTT
>TRBV7-9|TRBJ1-2|few|NA
CASSPRGGATNYGYTF
TGTGCCAGCAGCCCCCGAGGGGGGGCCACTAACTATGGCTACACCTTC
>TRBV25-1|TRBJ2-5|few|TRBD2
CASSEVGGNQETQYF
TGTGCCAGCAGTGAAGTGGGAGGGAACCAAGAGACCCAGTACTTC
>TRBV27|TRBJ2-7|few|TRBD1
CASSWGPGQTYEQYF
TGTGCCAGCAGTTGGGGCCCGGGACAGACCTACGAGCAGTACTTC
>TRBV27|TRBJ1-1|many|TRBD1
CASILEWSGGNTEAFF
TGTGCCAGCATCCTGGAGTGGTCAGGGGGGAACACTGAAGCTTTCTTT
>TRBV7-9|TRBJ1-6|few|TRBD1
CASSLERTGRYNSPLHF
TGTGCCAGCAGCCTAGAGAGGACAGGGAGATATAATTCACCCCTCCACTTT
>TRBV4-3|TRBJ2-7|once|NA
CASSQGPGAGEPYEQYF
TGCGCCAGCAGCCAAGGGCCCGGGGCAGGGGAGCCCTACGAGCAGTACTTC
>TRBV6-1|TRBJ2-7|many|TRBD2
CASTTGGSTYEQYF
TGTGCCAGCACCACGGGGGGATCGACCTACGAGCAGTACTTC
>TRBV12-3/TRBV12-4|TRBJ1-2|few|NA
CASSLRRGVSGYTF
TGTGCCAGCAGTTTACGTCGGGGGGTCTCTGGCTACACCTTC
>TRBV5-5|TRBJ2-2|few|NA
CASSSAWGRAGELFF
TGTGCCAGCAGCTCCGCTTGGGGTAGGGCCGGGGAGCTGTTTTTT
>TRBV9|TRBJ2-7|NA|NA
CASSVAWGVGYEQYF
TGTGCCAGCAGCGTAGCTTGGGGGGTCGGCTACGAGCAGTACTTC
>TRBV15|TRBJ2-7|NA|NA
CATSRAFNEQYF
TGTGCCACCAGCAGAGCCTTCAACGAGCAGTACTTC
>TRBV11-2|TRBJ2-1|medium-sized|TRBD2
CASSFVGGNEQFF
TGTGCCAGCAGCTTCGTCGGGGGGAATGAGCAGTTCTTC
>TRBV4-1|TRBJ2-7|many|NA
CASSPGDASTYEQYF
TGCGCCAGCAGCCCAGGCGACGCATCCACCTACGAGCAGTACTTC
>TRBV7-3|TRBJ2-2|NA|TRBD1
CASSTLGTGLTGELFF
TGTGCCAGCAGTACGCTGGGGACAGGACTTACCGGGGAGCTGTTTTTT
>TRBV5-1|TRBJ2-1|NA|TRBD1
CASREGQGQIYNEQFF
TGCGCCAGCAGGGAAGGACAGGGCCAAATTTACAATGAGCAGTTCTTC